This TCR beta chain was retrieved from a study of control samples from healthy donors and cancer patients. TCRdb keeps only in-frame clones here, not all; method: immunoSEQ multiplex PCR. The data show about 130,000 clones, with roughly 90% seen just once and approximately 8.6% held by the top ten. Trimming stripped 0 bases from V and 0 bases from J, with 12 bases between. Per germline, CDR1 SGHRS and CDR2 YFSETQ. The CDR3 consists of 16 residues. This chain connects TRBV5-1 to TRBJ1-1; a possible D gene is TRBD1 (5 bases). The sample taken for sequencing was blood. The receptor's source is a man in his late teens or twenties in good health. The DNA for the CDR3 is TGCGCCAGCAGCTTGGGGACACTTAATATGAACACTGAAGCTTTCTTT. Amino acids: CASSLGTLNMNTEAFF.